One T cell receptor (beta chain) is described in this entry. Which antigen it targets is not known. The input lacks base qualities; no much larger clone sits a single base away. The identical CDR3 is also encoded by other nucleotide sequences in the sample. The donors were healthy, HIV-negative adults who had no recently reported acute infections or vaccinations. Only Caucasian adults living in Nashville, Tennessee, USA were represented among the donors. CD4+ T cells were enriched through magnetic negative selection, after which naive cells were positively selected on CD45RA and the remaining negative fraction served as the memory subset. After blood collection by leukapheresis, PBMCs were isolated using Ficoll-Histopaque density gradient centrifugation and then cryopreserved in the vapor phase of liquid nitrogen. Analytical flow cytometry was used to check the purity and quantity of each magnetically sorted T cell population. Each sorted fraction had its genomic DNA isolated and then quantified by UV absorbance on a Nanodrop 2000c.

The sample is drawn from a study of shared clonotypes between healthy human individuals (TCRdb year 2020). Study-level background: Two women and a few men aged 18 to 49 years were included in the cohort. Per donor, three plates each were used for CD4 naive and CD4 memory, two for CD8 naive, and one for CD8 memory. The study deeply sequenced blood TCR repertoires of five healthy adults to estimate repertoire size and the extent of clonotype sharing between individuals. To increase sequencing depth and limit assay-specific biases, TCR repertoire library preparation and sequencing were carried out by different laboratories using diverse techniques. Between about 0.9 and 10 billion PBMCs per donor were obtained by leukapheresis.

The paper as a whole reports these results and caveats: Based on pairwise subsampling, the degree of clonotype sharing among donors was expected to be affected by sequencing depth. Because the study included a small number of donors, the genetic and exposure-history diversity represented was limited. Sharing across a few donors was observed for about 5% of naive CD4, 3% to 4% of naive CD8, 2% to 2.5% of memory CD4, and roughly 0.43% of memory CD8 clonotypes. Sampling was limited to blood, and TCR repertoires in tissue likely differ from TCR repertoires in blood. Incomplete sequencing was indicated by rarefaction of sorted-subset datasets, despite the large sequencing depth. Clonotypes shared by all four sorted-subset donors showed higher generation probabilities than non-shared clonotypes. Naive subsets generally had larger estimated clonotype richness than memory subsets did.

V was cut back by 4 bases and J by 7 bases, leaving a gap of 14 bases between them. The germline V gene (reference sequence) gives CDR1 as WNHNN and CDR2 as SYGVQD. The CDR3 contains 13 residues, cysteine and phenylalanine counted. The kept DNA is CDR3 alone, 39 bases in frame from the first base. TCR CDR3 regions were amplified from genomic DNA by multiplex PCR using the deep immunoSEQ assay. For each cell subset, the extracted genomic DNA was distributed evenly across all wells of several immunoSEQ 96-well plates, and each plate served as one replicate. For sorted subsets, 200 to 250 ng genomic DNA, equal to 30,000 to 35,000 T cell genomes, was loaded into each replicate PCR. Purified libraries were measured with a Qubit 3.0 fluorometer, size-checked on a Bioanalyzer 2100, and measured again with the KAPA Library Quantification kit. A separate single-read 150-cycle Illumina NextSeq 550 flow cell was used to sequence each immunoSEQ 96-well plate. As for the authors' bioinformatics: Because only junctional sequences without quality scores were contained in the immunoSEQ output, filtering matching that applied to full-length reads could not be performed. To assign V/J genes and CDR3, sequences were annotated against IMGT germline references using PyIR, a Python wrapper for IgBLAST v1.9. Reads were removed for weak V/J assignments (E-value above 1e-6), missing CDR3, stop codons, out-of-frame junctions, or ambiguous translated residues. V3J clonotypes were defined as sequences sharing the same inferred V gene, J gene, and CDR3 amino acid sequence. Percentage overlap between repertoires was calculated by dividing the number of shared unique clonotypes by the size of the smaller repertoire. Three approaches were used to assess repertoire richness: RTK rarefaction, the Chao1 estimator, and Recon v2.1 estimates of unobserved clonotypes. Generation probabilities for all TCRbeta clonotypes obtained by the gDNA method from several donors were computed using OLGA. The table comes from immuneACCESS by way of TCRdb, which keeps in-frame sequences with V and J called. Part of the clones is missing from these tables; in studies checked, under half for an unresolved V gene and the rest for unknown reasons. V and J calls plus clone size are reproduced from that table; the DNA served to infer D and trimming. The sample includes around 1.6 million clones, with 95% to 99% observed a single time. The top ten clones comprise about 0.42% of the sample.

The receptor's source is a man aged 30-40 years in good health. The sample consisted of naive CD4+ T cells sorted from blood. The sample's cell subset or site label, in plain terms: CD45RA+ positively selected. Here the chain combines TRBV10-1 and TRBJ2-7; TRBD1 might be the D gene, on 6 matching bases. The DNA sequence is TGCGCCAGCAGTGTTAACAGGGTCGGAGAGCAGTACTTC. Translated, it gives CASSVNRVGEQYF.